This paragraph covers one T cell receptor (beta chain) sequence. Sequenced by immunoSEQ multiplex PCR; TCRdb stores in-frame clones only, minus some. The table lists about 63,000 clones, about 89% of them singletons. Germline CDR1 SEHNR, CDR2 FQNEAQ (reference sequence). After removal of 5 bases from V and 4 bases from J, the junction contained 20 bases not matched to a gene. The CDR3 runs to 19 residues. The data are from a study of OX40 agonist ivuxolimab in advanced cancers. Across the study: Age averaged approximately 60 years (range roughly 20 to 90), and approximately 80% were male.

The sequenced sample was CD4+ or CD8+ T cells sorted from blood, obtained in a trial of the OX40 agonist ivuxolimab. This sequence originates from an adult with an advanced solid tumor such as melanoma, head and neck, liver or kidney cancer. This chain links TRBV7-9 with TRBJ2-7; 10 bases line up with TRBD2. The CDR3 is CASSPRTAAPGLASYEQYF. The DNA of the CDR3 is TGTGCCAGCAGCCCAAGAACAGCCGCACCGGGACTAGCGTCTTACGAGCAGTACTTC.